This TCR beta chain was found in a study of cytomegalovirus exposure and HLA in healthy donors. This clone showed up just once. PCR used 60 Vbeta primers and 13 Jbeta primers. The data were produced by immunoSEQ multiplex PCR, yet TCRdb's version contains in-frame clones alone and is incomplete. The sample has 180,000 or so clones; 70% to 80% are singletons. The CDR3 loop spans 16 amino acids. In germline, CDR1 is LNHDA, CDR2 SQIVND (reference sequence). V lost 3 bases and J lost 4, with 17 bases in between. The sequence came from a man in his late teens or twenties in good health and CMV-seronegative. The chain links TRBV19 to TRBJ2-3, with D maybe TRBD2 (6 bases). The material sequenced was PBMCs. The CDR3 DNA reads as TGTGCCAGTAGTATCGGAAGTCGCTCGGGGGCAGATACGCAGTATTTT. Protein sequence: CASSIGSRSGADTQYF.